One and the same sample provided the 13 T cell receptor beta chains below, sequenced in a study of blood T cell repertoires in COVID-19 (dated by TCRdb to 2019 to 2021). Receptors were amplified or captured by the immunoSEQ multiplex PCR assay. As stored in TCRdb, this immuneACCESS dataset retains in-frame rearrangements with V and J assigned. A fraction of the clones does not appear; measured against another copy, unresolved V genes explain less than half of the discrepancy, and the remainder lacks a known reason. The sample table holds tens of thousands of clones, of which around 85% were seen once. Roughly 5.5% of the sample is held by the ten biggest clonotypes. Source material: peripheral blood. These receptor sequences come from a man aged 65 to 85 with acute or convalescent COVID-19.

This clone was observed a few times. The chain combines TRBV7-9 with TRBJ2-3, with 13 bases fitting TRBD2. Trimming took 5 bases from V and 1 from J; bases not matched to a gene: 3. Per the germline V gene, CDR1 is SEHNR and CDR2 is FQNEAQ (reference sequence). The CDR3 contains 16 residues. The DNA for the CDR3 is TGTGCCAGCAGCCGCGGGACTAGCGGGGGCACAGATACGCAGTATTTT. Amino acid sequence: CASSRGTSGGTDTQYF.

The chain uses TRBV5-5 and TRBJ1-4; no clear D gene. The CDR3 is made up of 15 amino acids. The germline V gene encodes CDR1 SGHKS and CDR2 YYEKEE (reference sequence). V lost 2 bases to trimming and J lost 8 bases, with 16 bases between them. In DNA form, the CDR3 reads TGTGCCAGCAGCTTTAGTCACAGCCTTGGGGAAAAACTGTTTTTT. Its translation: CASSFSHSLGEKLFF.

The V and J genes are TRBV16 and TRBJ2-7; TRBD1 agrees at 7 bases. With V trimmed by 3 bases and J by 0 bases, 8 bases remained unmatched. The CDR3 contains 16 residues. The V gene's germline CDR1 is KGHSY and CDR2 FQNENV. The CDR3 loop is CASSQPGTVSSYEQYF. CDR3 coding DNA: TGTGCCAGCAGCCAGCCAGGGACAGTCAGCTCCTACGAGCAGTACTTC.

This clone was picked up a small number of times. The chain employs TRBV5-1 and TRBJ1-6; 9 bases fit TRBD1. Germline V gene lookup returns CDR1 SGHRS and CDR2 YFSETQ. Germline trimming cut 5 bases from V and 7 bases from J; bases unmatched to any gene: 7. The CDR3 consists of 15 residues. CDR3 region: CASRGQGPGNSPLHF. DNA of the CDR3: TGCGCCAGCAGGGGACAGGGCCCTGGCAATTCACCCCTCCACTTT. Variable domain in full (rest from reference TRBV5-1 and TRBJ1-6): KAGVTQTPRYLIKTRGQQVTLSCSPISGHRSVSWYQQTPGQGLQFLFEYFSETQRNKGNFPGRFSGRQFSNSRSEMNVSTLELGDSALYLCASRGQGPGNSPLHFGNGTRLTVT.

The chain carries TRBV6-2 or TRBV6-3 and TRBJ1-4; D is possibly TRBD1 (6 bases). CDR1 is MNHEY, CDR2 SVGEGT, per germline. V lost 6 bases and J lost 4, with 12 bases in between. CDR3 length equals 14 residues. The CDR3 is CASSAGQYNEKLFF. The CDR3 DNA is TGTGCCAGCAGCGCAGGACAGTATAATGAAAAACTGTTTTTT.

The genes are TRBV4-1 and TRBJ1-1; D is perhaps TRBD1 (6 bases). The CDR3 has 13 residues. CDR1 is MGHRA and CDR2 is YSYEKL in the germline V gene. Trimming pared 1 base from V and 5 bases from J, leaving 8 bases between. This CDR3 reads CASSQARGTEAFF. DNA of the CDR3: TGCGCCAGCAGCCAAGCTAGGGGGACTGAAGCTTTCTTT.

The V and J genes are TRBV6-1 and TRBJ2-7; 9 bases agree with TRBD2. Germline lookup yields CDR1 MNHNS and CDR2 SASEGT. The CDR3 extends over 15 amino acids. After removal of 1 base from V and 3 bases from J, the junction contained 4 bases not matched to a gene. This CDR3 reads CASSEGGGDVYEQYF. Here the CDR3 DNA reads TGTGCCAGCAGTGAAGGCGGGGGGGATGTCTACGAGCAGTACTTC.

J is TRBJ1-4 and V is TRBV29-1; possible D gene TRBD1, 5 bases. Germline-derived CDR1 and CDR2 are SQVTM and ANQGSEA. Deletions cut 4 bases from V and 4 bases from J, with 13 bases between. This CDR3 contains 14 residues. The CDR3 DNA reads TGCAGCGTTGTTTGGCCAGGGCGTAATGAAAAACTGTTTTTT. As protein: CSVVWPGRNEKLFF.

This clone came up once. The V call is TRBV24-1, the J call TRBJ2-1; D perhaps matches TRBD2 (6 bases). V was pared by 4 bases and J by 9 bases, with 12 bases between. CDR1 and CDR2 from the germline V gene are KGHDR and SFDVKD. This CDR3 has 13 amino acids. CDR3 protein: CATSDQWGGEQFF. CDR3 coding DNA: TGTGCCACCAGTGACCAGTGGGGAGGTGAGCAGTTCTTC.

The chain is built from TRBV5-3 and TRBJ2-1, with 10 nucleotides matching TRBD2. TRBV5-3 is annotated as an ORF whose role is uncertain. The CDR3 has 15 residues. Trimming at V came to 1 base and at J to 10 bases, leaving 8 bases not matched to a gene. The DNA for the CDR3 is TGTGCCAGAAGCTTGTCAGCGGGGGGGCCGTGGGAGCAGTTCTTC. This translates into CARSLSAGGPWEQFF.

This chain joins TRBV6-6 and TRBJ1-4; 7 bases map to TRBD1. J gave up 0 bases and V 5 bases, and 6 bases lay outside the gene matches. Germline V lookup: CDR1 MNHNY, CDR2 SVGAGI (reference sequence). The length of the CDR3 is 16 residues. The CDR3 bases are TGTGCCAGCAGTCGGACAGGCTCTACAACTAATGAAAAACTGTTTTTT. This codes for CASSRTGSTTNEKLFF.

CDR3 amino acids: CASSPGGSYNEQFF. As DNA, the CDR3 is TGTGCCAGCTCACCGGGGGGCTCCTACAATGAGCAGTTCTTC. The V gene is TRBV18, the J gene TRBJ2-1, with D maybe TRBD2 (6 bases). The germline V gene has CDR1 KGHSH and CDR2 LQKENI. V was trimmed by 3 bases and J by 0 bases, leaving 6 bases between them. This CDR3 is 14 amino acids long. The full variable domain, its missing parts supplied by reference TRBV18 and TRBJ2-1, is NAGVMQNPRHLVRRRGQEARLRCSPMKGHSHVYWYRQLPEEGLKFMVYLQKENIIDESGMPKERFSAEFPKEGPSILRIQQVVRGDSAAYFCASSPGGSYNEQFFGPGTRLTVL.

In this sample, this clone turned up a few times. The chain carries TRBV5-1 and TRBJ1-2; D not certain. Germline CDR1 and CDR2: SGHRS and YFSETQ. The CDR3 has 14 residues. V lost 4 bases and J 4 bases, leaving 14 bases between the germline ends. The CDR3 here is CASSQNGEVYGYTF. In DNA form, the CDR3 reads TGCGCCAGCAGCCAGAACGGGGAAGTCTATGGCTACACCTTC.